This T cell receptor (beta chain) was sequenced in a study of blood T cells in healthy people across ages. Whole-study results and caveats: Expanded clonotype changes were possibly confounded by unknown donor CMV status.

In regard to this clonotype: Antigen unknown. One junction end does not reproduce the germline sequence, and a read error may be involved.

The second PCR ran roughly 6 to 12 cycles with a sample-barcoded 5' primer and J-beta primers. TCRdb called the 5' RACE reads again in MiXCR, with one record for every CDR3 protein. Of about 940,000 distinct CDR3 sequences in the sample, 45% to 50% were seen once. The CDR3 has 11 residues. The germline V gene has CDR1 SQVTM and CDR2 ANQGSEA. This chain links TRBV29-1 with TRBJ2-1; D ambiguous. The source material was blood. The source is a man aged 25-40 years in good health. This CDR3 reads CSVEAVNGQFF. CDR3 DNA sequence: TGCAGCGTCGAGGCAGTCAATGGGCAGTTCTTC.